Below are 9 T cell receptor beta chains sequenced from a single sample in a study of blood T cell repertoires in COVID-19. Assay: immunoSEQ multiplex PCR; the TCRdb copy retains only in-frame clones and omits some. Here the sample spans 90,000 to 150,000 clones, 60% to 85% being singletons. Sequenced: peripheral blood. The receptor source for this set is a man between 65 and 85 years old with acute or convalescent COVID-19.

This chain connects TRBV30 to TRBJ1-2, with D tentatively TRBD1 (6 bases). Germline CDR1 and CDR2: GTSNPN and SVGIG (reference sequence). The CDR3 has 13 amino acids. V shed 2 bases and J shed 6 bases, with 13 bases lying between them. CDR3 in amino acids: CAWSPSGAHGYTF. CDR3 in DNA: TGTGCCTGGAGTCCCTCAGGGGCCCATGGCTACACCTTC.

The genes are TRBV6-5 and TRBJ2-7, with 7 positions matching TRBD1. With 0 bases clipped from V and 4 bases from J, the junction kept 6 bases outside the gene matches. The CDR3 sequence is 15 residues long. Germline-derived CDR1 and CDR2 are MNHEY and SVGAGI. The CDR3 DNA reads TGTGCCAGCAGTTACTCTTACAGGGGAGAATACGAGCAGTACTTC. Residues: CASSYSYRGEYEQYF.

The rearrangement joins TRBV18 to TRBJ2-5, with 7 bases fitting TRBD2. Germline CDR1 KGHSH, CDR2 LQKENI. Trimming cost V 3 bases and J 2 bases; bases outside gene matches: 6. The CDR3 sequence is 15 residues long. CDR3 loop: CASSPPGGPQETQYF. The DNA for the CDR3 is TGTGCCAGCTCACCCCCGGGGGGACCACAAGAGACCCAGTACTTC. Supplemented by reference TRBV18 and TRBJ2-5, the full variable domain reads NAGVMQNPRHLVRRRGQEARLRCSPMKGHSHVYWYRQLPEEGLKFMVYLQKENIIDESGMPKERFSAEFPKEGPSILRIQQVVRGDSAAYFCASSPPGGPQETQYFGPGTRLLVL.

The CDR3 is CASSQDAAGTEAFF. As DNA, the CDR3 is TGCGCCAGCAGCCAAGATGCAGCGGGCACTGAAGCTTTCTTT. The V call is TRBV4-1, the J call TRBJ1-1; D is uncertain. V lost 0 bases, J lost 4 bases, and 9 bases lay in between. Per germline, CDR1 MGHRA and CDR2 YSYEKL. This CDR3 spans 14 amino acids.

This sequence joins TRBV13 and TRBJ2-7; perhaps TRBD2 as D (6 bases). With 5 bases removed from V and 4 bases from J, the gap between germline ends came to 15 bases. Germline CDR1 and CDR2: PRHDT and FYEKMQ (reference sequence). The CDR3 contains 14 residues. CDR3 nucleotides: TGTGCCAGCAGCCCCGACGTGGGGGGATACGAGCAGTACTTC. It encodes CASSPDVGGYEQYF.

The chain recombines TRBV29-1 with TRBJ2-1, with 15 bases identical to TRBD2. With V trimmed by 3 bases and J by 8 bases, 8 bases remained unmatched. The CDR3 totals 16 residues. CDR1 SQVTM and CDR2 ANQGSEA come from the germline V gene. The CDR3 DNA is TGCAGCGTTGACGGACTAGCGGGAGGGCCGTTTGATGAGCAGTTCTTC. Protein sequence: CSVDGLAGGPFDEQFF.

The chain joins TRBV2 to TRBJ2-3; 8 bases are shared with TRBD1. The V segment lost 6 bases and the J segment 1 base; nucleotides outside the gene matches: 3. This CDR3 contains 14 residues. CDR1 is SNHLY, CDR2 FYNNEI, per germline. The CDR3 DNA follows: TGTGCCAGCAGCAAGGACAGGGGCACAGATACGCAGTATTTT. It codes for CASSKDRGTDTQYF.

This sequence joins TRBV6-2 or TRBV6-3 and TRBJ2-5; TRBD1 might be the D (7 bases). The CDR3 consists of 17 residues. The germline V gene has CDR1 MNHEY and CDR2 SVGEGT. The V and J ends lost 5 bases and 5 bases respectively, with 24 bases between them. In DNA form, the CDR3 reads TGTGCCAGCAGTAAGGAGGCGTGGAGGGGGCCTTGGGAGACCCAGTACTTC. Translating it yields CASSKEAWRGPWETQYF.

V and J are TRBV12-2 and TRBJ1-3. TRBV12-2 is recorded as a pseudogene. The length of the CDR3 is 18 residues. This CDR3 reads CASRLGGGRGRSGNTIYF. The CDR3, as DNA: TGTGCAAGTCGCTTAGGAGGGGGGAGGGGACGCTCTGGAAACACCATATATTTT.